This is a list of T cell receptor beta chains from one sample in a study. TCRdb re-analysed the 5' RACE reads in MiXCR, keeping a single row per CDR3 protein. The sample comprises tens of thousands of distinct CDR3 sequences, 20% to 25% of which are singletons, and under 3.5% rests with the top ten. Sequenced input: memory CD4+ T cells sorted from a lymph node. Every receptor here comes from a female donor with breast cancer. Each CDR3 is given with its conserved first and last residue. D genes are given only for firm matches. Only part of the rows carry a size: once, few, many, or a class if the clone is expanded.

>TRBV6-5|few|TRBJ2-5|TRBD1|13
TGTGCCAGCAGAGGACAGGGGGATAAGACCCAGTACTTC
CASRGQGDKTQYF
>TRBV9|-|TRBJ1-5|-|14
TGTGCCAGCAGCGTAGCCAGGGACACTCAGCCCCAGCATTTT
CASSVARDTQPQHF
>TRBV4-1|-|TRBJ2-1|TRBD1|18
TGCGCCAGCAGCCAAGGGGGACAGGGGCCCTCCCGGCACAATGAGCAGTTCTTC
CASSQGGQGPSRHNEQFF
>TRBV5-1|-|TRBJ2-5|-|12
TGCGCCAGCAGCTATGCCCAAGAGACCCAGTACTTC
CASSYAQETQYF
>TRBV7-1|-|TRBJ1-6|-|14
TGTGCCAGTGGTCGGGAGGGGTGGAATTCACCCCTCCACTTT
CASGREGWNSPLHF
>TRBV5-1|once|TRBJ2-1|-|13
TGCGCCAGCAGCTTGGGACAGAACAATAAGCAGTTCTTC
CASSLGQNNKQFF
>TRBV6-6|few|TRBJ1-4|-|14
TGTGCCAGCACCCCTCGGGGGGCTCACGAAAAACTGTTTTTT
CASTPRGAHEKLFF
>TRBV28|few|TRBJ2-7|-|13
TGTGCCAGCAGGCCTACAAACAGATACGAGCAGTACTTC
CASRPTNRYEQYF
>TRBV9|many|TRBJ2-7|TRBD2|15
TGTGCCAGCAGCGGACTAGCGGGAGGTAATTACGAGCAGTACTTC
CASSGLAGGNYEQYF
>TRBV12-3/TRBV12-4|few|TRBJ1-4|-|9
TGTGCCAGCAATGAGGTCCTGTTTTTT
CASNEVLFF